Below, 29 T cell receptor beta chains from the same sample are listed, as sequenced in a study of cytomegalovirus exposure and HLA in healthy donors. Data came from immunoSEQ multiplex PCR; TCRdb stores just in-frame clones and leaves some out. Among tens of thousands of clones listed, approximately 94% were seen once. Input material: PBMCs. All receptors derive from a young woman in good health and CMV-seropositive.

This chain uses TRBV27 with TRBJ1-1; tentative D call: TRBD1 (6 bases). CDR3 size: 15 residues. V lost 5 bases and J lost 0, with 13 bases in between. In germline, CDR1 is MNHEY, CDR2 SMNVEV (reference sequence). CDR3 sequence reads: CASSLFRGLNTEAFF. The CDR3 nucleotides read TGTGCCAGCAGTCTATTCAGGGGTCTGAACACTGAAGCTTTCTTT.

This chain connects TRBV6-5 to TRBJ1-2; no firm D call. The CDR3 length is 14 residues. The germline V and J ends were trimmed by 2 bases and 5 bases, with 12 bases remaining between them. The V gene's germline CDR1 is MNHEY and CDR2 SVGAGI. The DNA of the CDR3 is TGTGCCAGCAGTTACGACTCAGCCTCATATGGCTACACCTTC. As protein: CASSYDSASYGYTF.

Notes on this clone: A clone one base away is much larger, so this may be a read error. It is likely a read error, because the conserved phenylalanine at the end of the CDR3 is missing. This chain connects TRBV28 to TRBJ2-7, with 10 bases that match TRBD2. Germline assignment: CDR1 MDHEN and CDR2 SYDVKM. V gave up 1 base and J gave up 4 bases; unmatched junction bases: 7. There are 16 residues in the CDR3. CDR3 in amino acids: CASSLLGAGGLYEQYS. The CDR3 DNA sequence: TGTGCCAGCAGTTTATTGGGAGCGGGAGGGCTTTACGAGCAGTACTCC.

This chain connects TRBV14 to TRBJ2-7, with TRBD1 as a possible D gene (6 bases). The CDR3 loop spans 13 amino acids. CDR1 and CDR2 from the germline V gene are SGHDN and FVKESK. Trimming cost V 0 bases and J 6 bases, with 9 bases left between them. CDR3 DNA: TGTGCCAGCAGCCAAGATTTACAGGGCGAGCAGTACTTC. The encoded protein is CASSQDLQGEQYF.

As DNA, the CDR3 is TGTGCCTGGAGTGAGCCTCCCCGCCAAACTGAAGCTTTCTTT. This codes for CAWSEPPRQTEAFF. J is TRBJ1-1 and V is TRBV30; no reliable D call. CDR1 GTSNPN and CDR2 SVGIG come from the germline V gene (reference sequence). Trimming cost V 1 base and J 5 bases, with 14 bases left between them. The CDR3 is 14 residues long.

The chain joins TRBV10-3 to TRBJ2-3; 9 bases match TRBD1. The germline gives CDR1 ENHRY, CDR2 SYGVKD. V shed 3 bases, J shed 2 bases, and the junction held 6 bases outside the gene matches. This CDR3 is built from 16 residues. The CDR3 sequence is CAISDYRGRNTDTQYF. The CDR3 nucleotides read TGTGCCATCAGTGACTACAGGGGGCGAAACACAGATACGCAGTATTTT.

This chain uses TRBV7-3 with TRBJ2-7; D remains unclear. This CDR3 comprises 13 residues. The germline V and J ends were trimmed by 2 bases and 3 bases, with 8 bases remaining between them. CDR1 is SGHTA and CDR2 is FQGTGA in the germline V gene. Here the CDR3 reads CASSLGPRYEQYF. DNA for the CDR3: TGTGCCAGCAGCTTAGGCCCCCGCTACGAGCAGTACTTC.

The V and J genes are TRBV18 and TRBJ1-3; 7 nucleotides align to TRBD1. With V trimmed by 6 bases and J by 3 bases, 8 bases remained unmatched. Germline-derived CDR1 and CDR2 are KGHSH and LQKENI. CDR3 length: 15 residues. CDR3 nucleotides: TGTGCCAGCTCGCCCGACAGGGCCAGTGGAAACACCATATATTTT. Encoded protein: CASSPDRASGNTIYF. The variable domain in full, with the rest retrieved from reference TRBV18 and TRBJ1-3, is NAGVMQNPRHLVRRRGQEARLRCSPMKGHSHVYWYRQLPEEGLKFMVYLQKENIIDESGMPKERFSAEFPKEGPSILRIQQVVRGDSAAYFCASSPDRASGNTIYFGEGSWLTVV.

The V call is TRBV28, the J call TRBJ2-4, with 7 bases fitting TRBD2. Germline trimming cut 3 bases from V and 3 bases from J; bases unmatched to any gene: 20. Germline V lookup: CDR1 MDHEN, CDR2 SYDVKM. CDR3 length: 20 amino acids. CDR3 in amino acids: CASSLFDAGDLVLDKNIQYF. The CDR3, as DNA: TGTGCCAGCAGTTTGTTTGATGCGGGAGATTTGGTCTTAGACAAAAACATTCAGTACTTC.

DNA for the CDR3: TGCGCCAGCACGGACAGGGGAAAGTCGAACACTGAAGCTTTCTTT. This translates into CASTDRGKSNTEAFF. The chain uses TRBV10-2 and TRBJ1-1, with 9 bases lining up with TRBD1. CDR3 length: 15 amino acids. V was pared by 7 bases and J by 1 base, with 7 bases of the junction left unmatched. The germline V gene has CDR1 WSHSY and CDR2 SAAADI.

V gene TRBV2 combines with J gene TRBJ1-1; TRBD1 might be the D (5 bases). Trimming left V 6 bases short and J 0 bases short, with 11 bases between. In germline, CDR1 is SNHLY, CDR2 FYNNEI. The CDR3 consists of 14 residues. The CDR3 sequence: CASRETALNTEAFF. The CDR3 bases are TGTGCCAGCAGGGAGACAGCTCTGAACACTGAAGCTTTCTTT.

The chain has TRBV30 and TRBJ2-2; D gene uncertain. The V gene's germline CDR1 is GTSNPN and CDR2 SVGIG (reference sequence). The length of the CDR3 is 12 residues. The V end was cut by 7 bases, the J end by 0 bases, with 6 bases between. As DNA, the CDR3 is TGTGCCTCCCGTTCGAACACCGGGGAGCTGTTTTTT. This translates into CASRSNTGELFF. The full variable domain, in which reference TRBV30 and TRBJ2-2 provide the parts outside the CDR3, is SQTIHQWPATLVQPVGSPLSLECTVEGTSNPNLYWYRQAAGRGLQLLFYSVGIGQISSEVPQNLSASRPQDRQFILSSKKLLLSDSGFYLCASRSNTGELFFGEGSRLTVL.

The genes are TRBV27 and TRBJ2-7, with D possibly matching TRBD2 (6 bases). CDR1 MNHEY and CDR2 SMNVEV come from the germline V gene (reference sequence). With 0 bases removed from V and 2 bases from J, the gap between germline ends came to 11 bases. CDR3 length: 15 residues. This CDR3 reads CASSLSMRGTYEQYF. The CDR3 DNA reads as TGTGCCAGCAGTTTATCGATGCGGGGAACCTACGAGCAGTACTTC.

This chain joins TRBV7-2 and TRBJ2-3; no firm D call. V lost 5 bases to trimming and J lost 1 base, with 7 bases between them. CDR3 length: 13 residues. The germline CDR1 and CDR2 sequences are SGHTA and FQGNSA. The CDR3 DNA is TGTGCCAGCAGCCAGGCGCGCACAGATACGCAGTATTTT. It codes for CASSQARTDTQYF. Drawing the rest from reference TRBV7-2 and TRBJ2-3, the complete variable domain is GAGVSQSPSNKVTEKGKDVELRCDPISGHTALYWYRQSLGQGLEFLIYFQGNSAPDKSGLPSDRFSAERTGGSVSTLTIQRTQQEDSAVYLCASSQARTDTQYFGPGTRLTVL.

The chain is built from TRBV28 and TRBJ1-2; TRBD1 agrees at 8 bases. The CDR3 sequence is 14 residues long. The junction had 3 bases not matched to a gene; V was cut back by 3 bases and J by 3 bases. Germline loops: CDR1 MDHEN, CDR2 SYDVKM. The CDR3 DNA is TGTGCCAGCAGTTTCCAGGGGGCTTACTATGGCTACACCTTC. Its protein is CASSFQGAYYGYTF.

V and J are TRBV10-3 and TRBJ1-2, with 11 nucleotides matching TRBD1. The V gene's germline CDR1 is ENHRY and CDR2 SYGVKD. J lost 6 bases, V lost 7 bases, and 4 bases had no gene match. There are 13 residues in the CDR3. The CDR3 coding sequence is TGTGCCATCAAAGGACAGGGGGCAGATGGCTACACCTTC. It yields the protein CAIKGQGADGYTF.

V and J are TRBV7-9 and TRBJ2-3; D perhaps matches TRBD2 (7 bases). The V and J ends lost 7 bases and 2 bases respectively, with 22 bases between them. CDR3 length equals 17 residues. Per the germline V gene, CDR1 is SEHNR and CDR2 is FQNEAQ (reference sequence). CDR3 in amino acids: CASTTTTGGLNTDTQYF. CDR3 nucleotides: TGTGCCAGCACCACTACTACGGGGGGCCTTAACACAGATACGCAGTATTTT. The entire variable domain, with the rest obtained from reference TRBV7-9 and TRBJ2-3, is as follows: DTGVSQNPRHKITKRGQNVTFRCDPISEHNRLYWYRQTLGQGPEFLTYFQNEAQLEKSRLLSDRFSAERPKGSFSTLEIQRTEQGDSAMYLCASTTTTGGLNTDTQYFGPGTRLTVL.

The rearrangement joins TRBV7-2 to TRBJ1-5; TRBD1 matches 11 bases. The J segment lost 0 bases and the V segment lost 6 bases, leaving 10 bases of the junction unmatched. Germline CDR1 reads SGHTA; CDR2 reads FQGNSA. This CDR3 is built from 18 residues. CDR3 in amino acids: CASREGQGGHSSNQPQHF. The CDR3 DNA reads TGTGCCAGCAGGGAGGGACAGGGGGGACACAGTAGCAATCAGCCCCAGCATTTT. Filled out from reference TRBV7-2 and TRBJ1-5, the complete variable domain reads GAGVSQSPSNKVTEKGKDVELRCDPISGHTALYWYRQSLGQGLEFLIYFQGNSAPDKSGLPSDRFSAERTGGSVSTLTIQRTQQEDSAVYLCASREGQGGHSSNQPQHFGDGTRLSIL.

The V gene is TRBV10-2, the J gene TRBJ1-6; D remains unclear. Trimming pared 5 bases from V and 9 bases from J, leaving 8 bases between. The CDR3 length is 12 residues. The germline gives CDR1 WSHSY, CDR2 SAAADI. The CDR3, as DNA: TGCGCCAGCAGTACAAGGAGTTCACCCCTCCACTTT. Its protein product is CASSTRSSPLHF.

The table lists this clone with a few counts. The chain links TRBV5-4 to TRBJ2-5; 7 nucleotides agree with TRBD2. CDR1 is SGHNT and CDR2 is YYREEE in the germline V gene (reference sequence). Trimming removed 0 bases from V and 4 bases from J; junction bases left unmatched: 0. The CDR3 is 13 amino acids. The DNA of the CDR3 is TGTGCCAGCAGCTTGGGGGGGGGAGAGACCCAGTACTTC. Translated, it gives CASSLGGGETQYF. Using reference TRBV5-4 and TRBJ2-5 for the parts outside the CDR3, the full variable domain is ETGVTQSPTHLIKTRGQQVTLRCSSQSGHNTVSWYQQALGQGPQFIFQYYREEENGRGNFPPRFSGLQFPNYSSELNVNALELDDSALYLCASSLGGGETQYFGPGTRLLVL.

In DNA, the CDR3 is TGTGCCAGCAGTTTCTTGGGCACTAATGAAAAACTGTTTTTT. Translation gives CASSFLGTNEKLFF. This chain joins TRBV27 and TRBJ1-4; D gene ambiguous. Germline-derived CDR1 and CDR2 are MNHEY and SMNVEV (reference sequence). CDR3 length: 14 residues. The V and J ends lost 3 bases and 2 bases respectively, with 7 bases between them.

This rearrangement joins TRBV18 to TRBJ2-7, with a possible D match to TRBD2 (5 bases). The germline V gene encodes CDR1 KGHSH and CDR2 LQKENI. The CDR3 is 15 residues long. V lost 8 bases and J 2 bases, leaving 19 bases between the germline ends. The CDR3 sequence: CASRATGKSTYEQYF. CDR3 sequence (DNA): TGTGCCAGCCGGGCAACCGGGAAAAGCACCTACGAGCAGTACTTC.

This sequence joins TRBV18 and TRBJ1-5; possible D gene TRBD1, 6 bases. This CDR3 comprises 15 residues. Germline CDR1 KGHSH, CDR2 LQKENI. V shed 6 bases and J shed 0 bases, with 12 bases lying between them. The CDR3 DNA reads as TGTGCCAGCTCGCCCGGACAGACTAGCAATCAGCCCCAGCATTTT. Protein product: CASSPGQTSNQPQHF.

The V gene is TRBV7-9, the J gene TRBJ2-7, with D hard to call. From germline, CDR1 is SEHNR and CDR2 FQNEAQ (reference sequence). Between the trimmed V and J ends, which lost 5 bases and 2 bases, there was a span of 10 bases. The CDR3 has 13 amino acids. CDR3 in amino acids: CASSPAAPYEQYF. As DNA, the CDR3 is TGTGCCAGCAGCCCCGCGGCTCCCTACGAGCAGTACTTC.

This clone was found once. V and J are TRBV21-1 and TRBJ2-1; TRBD1 reflects the table's D call only, with no check against the DNA. TRBV21-1 is labeled a pseudogene. The CDR3 runs 15 residues. The chain's CDR3 is CASSNGRGHVNEQFF. In DNA, the CDR3 is TGTGCCAGCAGCAATGGCAGGGGCCACGTAAATGAGCAGTTCTTC.

The CDR3 spells CASSLARAATPHLGTDTQYF. The CDR3 DNA reads TGCGCCAGCAGCTTGGCCAGGGCGGCAACTCCCCACCTGGGCACAGATACGCAGTATTTT. V and J are TRBV5-1 and TRBJ2-3; TRBD1 is a possible D gene (5 bases). Germline CDR1 is SGHRS and CDR2 is YFSETQ. This CDR3 region has 20 residues. Deletions cut 0 bases from V and 1 base from J, with 24 bases between.

This chain links TRBV5-8 with TRBJ2-5, with 7 bases that match TRBD1. The CDR3 sequence is 15 residues long. V trimming: 3 bases; J trimming: 9 bases; junction bases outside the gene matches: 14. From germline, CDR1 is SGHTS and CDR2 YDEGEE. Here the CDR3 reads CASSYPDRALAAQYF. In DNA form, the CDR3 reads TGTGCCAGCAGCTACCCCGACAGGGCCTTGGCGGCCCAGTACTTC.

The rearrangement links TRBV27 to TRBJ2-1, with 12 nucleotides matching TRBD2. Germline assignment: CDR1 MNHEY and CDR2 SMNVEV (reference sequence). The CDR3 is made up of 20 amino acids. J was trimmed by 7 bases and V by 1 base; bases with no gene match: 17. CDR3 bases: TGTGCCAGCAGTTTATTTTTGCCTAGCGGGGGGGCTGGGGGTTGGAATGAGCAGTTCTTC. Its translation is CASSLFLPSGGAGGWNEQFF.

V and J are TRBV5-1 and TRBJ2-2; 7 bases match TRBD1. With V trimmed by 4 bases and J by 3 bases, 9 bases remained unmatched. This CDR3 region has 16 residues. Germline CDR1 SGHRS, CDR2 YFSETQ. The CDR3 nucleotides are TGCGCCAGCAGCCTAAAGATACAGGGGTACACCGGGGAGCTGTTTTTT. As protein: CASSLKIQGYTGELFF. The variable domain in full, completed from reference TRBV5-1 and TRBJ2-2, reads KAGVTQTPRYLIKTRGQQVTLSCSPISGHRSVSWYQQTPGQGLQFLFEYFSETQRNKGNFPGRFSGRQFSNSRSEMNVSTLELGDSALYLCASSLKIQGYTGELFFGEGSRLTVL.